A selection of T cell receptor beta chains follows, all from one sample in a study of blood T cell repertoires in COVID-19. Using immunoSEQ multiplex PCR, the repertoire was profiled, and TCRdb retains in-frame clones only, with some absent. Here the sample spans 65,000 to 100,000 clones, around 90% being singletons. Sequencing used peripheral blood. The receptor set was obtained from an elderly woman with acute or convalescent COVID-19. CDR3s include the opening cysteine and the closing phenylalanine or tryptophan. A D gene is named only where the DNA matches it firmly. Clone size is not always given. Where it is, it says once, few, many or a class for expanded clones.

v_call,clone_size,d_call,j_call,cdr3_aa,cdr3_nt
TRBV19,.,.,TRBJ1-1,CASRRQGVEGGTEAFF,TGTGCCAGTAGGCGGCAGGGAGTCGAAGGGGGCACTGAAGCTTTCTTT
TRBV6-2/TRBV6-3,.,.,TRBJ2-5,CASSWTERGTQYF,TGTGCCAGCAGTTGGACCGAAAGGGGGACCCAGTACTTC
TRBV5-4,.,TRBD1,TRBJ2-1,CASSQDRVNEQFF,TGTGCCAGCAGTCAAGACAGGGTCAATGAGCAGTTCTTC
TRBV6-2/TRBV6-3,once,.,TRBJ1-2,CASSYSARNYGYTF,TGTGCCAGCAGTTACTCGGCCAGAAACTATGGCTACACCTTC
TRBV30,.,.,TRBJ1-5,CAWQLTGSNQPQHF,TGTGCCTGGCAATTAACAGGGAGCAATCAGCCCCAGCATTTT
TRBV27,.,.,TRBJ1-5,CASSSSGQNQPQHF,TGTGCCAGCAGTTCTTCCGGACAGAATCAGCCCCAGCATTTT
TRBV4-2,.,.,TRBJ2-4,CASSQDYGGKNIQYF,TGTGCCAGCAGCCAAGATTACGGGGGTAAAAACATTCAGTACTTC
TRBV5-1,.,.,TRBJ1-1,CASSLGSAGNTEAFF,TGCGCCAGCAGCTTGGGGTCCGCCGGGAACACTGAAGCTTTCTTT
TRBV2,.,.,TRBJ2-5,CASSGQPGQETQYF,TGTGCCAGCAGTGGACAGCCAGGCCAAGAGACCCAGTACTTC
TRBV15,.,.,TRBJ2-7,CATSRDRSSYEQYF,TGTGCCACCAGCAGAGATCGTAGCTCCTACGAGCAGTACTTC
TRBV7-3,.,.,TRBJ2-2,CASSSSGQWAGELFF,TGTGCCAGCAGCTCATCGGGACAATGGGCCGGGGAGCTGTTTTTT
TRBV6-5,.,.,TRBJ2-7,CASSKPGGFYEQYF,TGTGCCAGCAGCAAACCTGGGGGGTTCTACGAGCAGTACTTC
TRBV6-4,.,.,TRBJ1-6,CASSDSQALNSPLHF,TGTGCCAGCAGTGACTCCCAGGCCTTGAATTCACCCCTCCACTTT
TRBV6-5,.,TRBD2,TRBJ2-4,CASSYAGEKNIQYF,TGTGCCAGCAGTTACGCGGGAGAGAAAAACATTCAGTACTTC
TRBV19,.,TRBD1,TRBJ2-5,CASSDLWTGEETQYF,TGTGCCAGTAGTGACCTATGGACAGGGGAAGAGACCCAGTACTTC
TRBV7-2,.,TRBD1,TRBJ2-7,CASSEGQGGAYEQYF,TGTGCCAGCAGCGAGGGACAGGGAGGGGCCTACGAGCAGTACTTC
TRBV6-5,.,.,TRBJ1-3,CASASSGNTIYF,TGTGCCAGCGCCAGCTCTGGAAACACCATATATTTT
TRBV4-1,.,TRBD1,TRBJ1-1,CASSHQSRGHTEAFF,TGCGCCAGCAGCCACCAATCCAGGGGGCACACTGAAGCTTTCTTT
TRBV5-1,.,TRBD2,TRBJ2-1,CASRPAGGGNEQFF,TGCGCCAGCAGGCCAGCGGGAGGAGGTAATGAGCAGTTCTTC
TRBV11-3,.,.,TRBJ1-1,CASSASGGGTEAFF,TGTGCCAGCAGCGCCTCGGGAGGGGGCACTGAAGCTTTCTTT
TRBV6-5,.,.,TRBJ1-5,CASAREGSNQPQHF,TGTGCCAGCGCCAGGGAGGGGAGCAATCAGCCCCAGCATTTT
TRBV7-2,.,.,TRBJ2-3,CASSNDPGTATQYF,TGTGCCAGCAGCAACGACCCCGGCACAGCTACGCAGTATTTT
TRBV3-1/TRBV3-2,.,.,TRBJ1-1,CASSQQTGAGSTEAFF,TGTGCCAGCAGCCAACAGACAGGCGCGGGTAGCACTGAAGCTTTCTTT
TRBV3-1/TRBV3-2,.,TRBD2,TRBJ2-3,CASTAVSGGEPTDTQYF,TGTGCCAGCACCGCTGTCAGCGGGGGGGAACCCACAGATACGCAGTATTTT
TRBV5-1,.,TRBD1,TRBJ1-1,CASSFVRQGKTEAFF,TGCGCCAGCAGCTTTGTGAGACAGGGGAAGACTGAAGCTTTCTTT
TRBV7-2,once,.,TRBJ2-6,CASSLTGISGANVLTF,TGTGCCAGCAGCTTAACAGGGATCTCTGGGGCCAACGTCCTGACTTTC
TRBV24-1,.,.,TRBJ1-1,CATSDRTTGEAFF,TGTGCCACCAGTGATCGGACAACGGGTGAAGCTTTCTTT
TRBV2,.,TRBD2,TRBJ2-1,CASSEVYREGKQFF,TGTGCCAGCAGTGAAGTATACCGGGAGGGGAAGCAGTTCTTC
TRBV12-3/TRBV12-4,.,.,TRBJ2-4,CASSPGWGDIQYF,TGTGCCAGCAGTCCCGGCTGGGGGGACATTCAGTACTTC
TRBV2,.,.,TRBJ1-5,CASSETAWGPQHF,TGTGCCAGCAGCGAGACAGCCTGGGGGCCCCAGCATTTT
TRBV7-8,.,.,TRBJ2-7,CASSLTTAYEQYF,TGTGCCAGCAGCTTAACAACAGCCTACGAGCAGTACTTC
TRBV6-5,few,.,TRBJ1-1,CASSPRGGKAFF,TGTGCCAGCAGTCCCCGGGGGGGGAAGGCTTTCTTT
TRBV6-4,.,.,TRBJ2-2,CASGDTTGELFF,TGTGCCAGCGGAGATACCACCGGGGAGCTGTTTTTT
TRBV19,.,TRBD1,TRBJ1-3,CASSIADRVSGNTIYF,TGTGCCAGTAGTATTGCGGACAGGGTGTCTGGAAACACCATATATTTT
TRBV7-2,once,TRBD2,TRBJ2-1,CASSFRTSGDNEQFF,TGTGCCAGCAGCTTTCGGACTAGCGGTGACAATGAGCAGTTCTTC
TRBV4-2,.,TRBD1,TRBJ1-2,CASSQDDRGFGSYGYTF,TGTGCCAGCAGCCAAGATGACAGGGGATTCGGAAGCTATGGCTACACCTTC
TRBV6-6,.,.,TRBJ2-3,CASRRTLSSSGDTQYF,TGTGCCAGCAGACGGACCCTTTCTTCGAGCGGGGATACGCAGTATTTT
TRBV5-1,.,.,TRBJ2-7,CASSLQGLGSYEQYF,TGCGCCAGCAGCCTACAGGGCCTAGGGTCCTACGAGCAGTACTTC
TRBV5-1,.,.,TRBJ1-2,CASSPSDNYGYTF,TGCGCCAGCAGCCCCTCAGATAACTATGGCTACACCTTC
TRBV30,.,TRBD1,TRBJ2-1,CAWLRDRGNNEQFF,TGTGCCTGGCTTCGCGACAGGGGTAACAATGAGCAGTTCTTC
TRBV6-5,.,.,TRBJ2-2,CASSRVLEGTGELFF,TGTGCCAGCAGTCGCGTCCTGGAGGGCACCGGGGAGCTGTTTTTT
TRBV2,.,TRBD1,TRBJ1-5,CASSRDRGNQPQHF,TGTGCCAGCAGCCGGGACAGGGGCAATCAGCCCCAGCATTTT
TRBV9,.,TRBD2,TRBJ2-1,CASSALAGGYNEQFF,TGTGCCAGCAGCGCACTAGCGGGGGGCTATAATGAGCAGTTCTTC
TRBV18,.,.,TRBJ1-5,CASSTGLNQPQHF,TGTGCCAGCTCTACAGGGTTAAATCAGCCCCAGCATTTT
TRBV7-9,.,TRBD2,TRBJ2-1,CASTEGGGGPRNEQFF,TGTGCCAGCACCGAGGGTGGCGGGGGGCCGAGGAATGAGCAGTTCTTC
TRBV6-2/TRBV6-3,.,TRBD1,TRBJ1-5,CASSSQLAGTGSNQPQHF,TGTGCCAGCAGTTCTCAGTTGGCCGGGACAGGGTCCAATCAGCCCCAGCATTTT
TRBV3-1/TRBV3-2,.,TRBD1,TRBJ2-7,CASSRDYRDRGIRRSYEQYF,TGTGCCAGCAGCCGAGATTACCGGGACAGGGGCATACGGCGATCCTACGAGCAGTACTTC
TRBV7-9,.,.,TRBJ2-7,CASSLDSRVGQYF,TGTGCCAGCAGCTTAGATTCACGGGTCGGGCAGTACTTC
TRBV14,.,.,TRBJ2-2,CASSPDTWVGELFF,TGTGCCAGCAGCCCCGACACTTGGGTCGGGGAGCTGTTTTTT
TRBV19,.,.,TRBJ1-2,CASRRNYGYTF,TGTGCCAGTAGGAGAAACTATGGCTACACCTTC
TRBV7-2,.,.,TRBJ1-1,CASSLATGFQAFF,TGTGCCAGCAGCCTCGCGACAGGCTTTCAAGCTTTCTTT
TRBV7-9,once,TRBD2,TRBJ2-3,CASSLEAGVGDTQYF,TGTGCCAGCAGCTTAGAAGCGGGAGTGGGAGATACGCAGTATTTT
TRBV25-1,.,TRBD2,TRBJ2-7,CASSEYSSSGLGKQYF,TGTGCCAGCAGTGAATATAGCTCTAGCGGCCTCGGAAAGCAGTACTTC
TRBV25-1,once,TRBD1,TRBJ1-4,CASSMGGTANEKLFF,TGTGCCAGCAGTATGGGCGGGACAGCGAATGAAAAACTGTTTTTT
TRBV19,few,TRBD2,TRBJ2-1,CASSTTSGRINEQFF,TGTGCCAGTAGTACAACTAGCGGGAGGATTAATGAGCAGTTCTTC
TRBV19,.,TRBD2,TRBJ2-3,CASSTPGTSGSTQYF,TGTGCCAGTAGTACCCCCGGGACTAGCGGGAGTACGCAGTATTTT
TRBV7-6,.,TRBD2,TRBJ2-2,CASSLGLAGDGELFF,TGTGCCAGCAGCTTAGGTCTAGCGGGAGACGGGGAGCTGTTTTTT
TRBV6-5,.,.,TRBJ1-2,CASRNGPVANYGYTF,TGTGCCAGCAGGAATGGGCCAGTAGCTAACTATGGCTACACCTTC
TRBV19,.,.,TRBJ1-2,CASRRTTNYGYTF,TGTGCCAGTAGGAGGACAACCAACTATGGCTACACCTTC